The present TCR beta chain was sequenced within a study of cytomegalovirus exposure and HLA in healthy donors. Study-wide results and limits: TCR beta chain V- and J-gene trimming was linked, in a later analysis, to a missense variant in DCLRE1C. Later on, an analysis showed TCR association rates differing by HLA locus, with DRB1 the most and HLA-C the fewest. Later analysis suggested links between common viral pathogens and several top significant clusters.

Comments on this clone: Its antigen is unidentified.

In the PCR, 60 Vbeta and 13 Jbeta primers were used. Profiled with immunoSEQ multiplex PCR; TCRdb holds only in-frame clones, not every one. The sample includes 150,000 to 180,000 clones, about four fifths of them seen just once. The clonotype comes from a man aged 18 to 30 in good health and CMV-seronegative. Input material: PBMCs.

This chain's CDR3 is CASSYSTGGYEQYF. CDR3 sequence (DNA): TGTGCCAGCAGTTACTCGACAGGGGGCTACGAGCAGTACTTC. V gene TRBV6-6 combines with J gene TRBJ2-7; TRBD1 matches at 9 bases. The CDR3 loop spans 14 amino acids. Unmatched junction bases numbered 0, after V lost 0 bases and J lost 3 bases. Germline loops: CDR1 MNHNY, CDR2 SVGAGI (reference sequence).